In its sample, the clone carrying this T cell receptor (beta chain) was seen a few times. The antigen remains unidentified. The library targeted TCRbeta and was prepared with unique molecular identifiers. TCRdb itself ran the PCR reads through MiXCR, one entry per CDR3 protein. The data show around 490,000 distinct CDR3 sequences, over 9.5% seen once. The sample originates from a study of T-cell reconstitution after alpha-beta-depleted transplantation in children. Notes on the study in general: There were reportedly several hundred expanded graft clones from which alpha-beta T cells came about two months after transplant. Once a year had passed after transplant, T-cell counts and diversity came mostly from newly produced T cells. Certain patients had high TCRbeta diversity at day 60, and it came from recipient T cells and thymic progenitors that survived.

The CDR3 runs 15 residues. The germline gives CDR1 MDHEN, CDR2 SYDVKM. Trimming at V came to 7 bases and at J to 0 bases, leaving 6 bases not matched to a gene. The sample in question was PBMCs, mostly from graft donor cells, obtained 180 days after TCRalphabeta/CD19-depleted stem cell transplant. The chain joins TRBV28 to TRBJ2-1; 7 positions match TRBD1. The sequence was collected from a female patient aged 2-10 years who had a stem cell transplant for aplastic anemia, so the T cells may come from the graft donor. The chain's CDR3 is CASTYYRGSYNEQFF. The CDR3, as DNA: TGTGCCAGCACCTATTACAGGGGCTCCTACAATGAGCAGTTCTTC.